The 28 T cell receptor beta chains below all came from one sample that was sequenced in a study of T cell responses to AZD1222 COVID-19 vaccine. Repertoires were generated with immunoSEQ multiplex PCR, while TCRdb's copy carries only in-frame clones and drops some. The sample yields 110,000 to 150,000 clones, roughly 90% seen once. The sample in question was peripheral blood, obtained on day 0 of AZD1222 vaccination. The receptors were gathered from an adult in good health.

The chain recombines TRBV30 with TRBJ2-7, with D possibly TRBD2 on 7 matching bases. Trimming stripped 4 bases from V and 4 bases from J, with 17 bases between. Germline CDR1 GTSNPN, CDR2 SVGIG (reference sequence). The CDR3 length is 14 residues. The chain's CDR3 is CAWKRGGNGYEQYF. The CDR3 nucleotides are TGTGCCTGGAAGAGGGGGGGAAATGGTTACGAGCAGTACTTC.

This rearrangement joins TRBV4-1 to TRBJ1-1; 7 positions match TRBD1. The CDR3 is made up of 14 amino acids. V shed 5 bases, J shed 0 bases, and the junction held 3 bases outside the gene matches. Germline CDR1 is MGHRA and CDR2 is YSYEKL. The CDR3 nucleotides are TGCGCCAGCAGCGGGACAGTTTTGAACACTGAAGCTTTCTTT. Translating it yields CASSGTVLNTEAFF.

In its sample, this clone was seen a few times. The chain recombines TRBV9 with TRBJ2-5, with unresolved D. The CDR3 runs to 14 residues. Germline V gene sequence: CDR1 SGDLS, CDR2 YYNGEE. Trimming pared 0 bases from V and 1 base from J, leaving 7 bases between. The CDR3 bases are TGTGCCAGCAGCGTAGCTGCGATCCAAGAGACCCAGTACTTC. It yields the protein CASSVAAIQETQYF.

The CDR3 is CASSSPGYNEQFF. In nucleotides, the CDR3 is TGTGCCAGCAGTAGCCCCGGGTACAATGAGCAGTTCTTC. The chain is built from TRBV27 and TRBJ2-1; D not resolved. V was clipped by 5 bases and J by 4 bases, with 9 bases between them. CDR3 length: 13 amino acids. The germline V gene has CDR1 MNHEY and CDR2 SMNVEV (reference sequence).

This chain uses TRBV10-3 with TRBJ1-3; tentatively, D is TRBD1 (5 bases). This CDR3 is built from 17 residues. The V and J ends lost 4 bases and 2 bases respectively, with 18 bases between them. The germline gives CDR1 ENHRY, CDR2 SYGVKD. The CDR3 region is CAISGAGTALAGNTIYF. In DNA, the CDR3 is TGTGCCATCAGTGGGGCTGGGACGGCTTTGGCTGGAAACACCATATATTTT.

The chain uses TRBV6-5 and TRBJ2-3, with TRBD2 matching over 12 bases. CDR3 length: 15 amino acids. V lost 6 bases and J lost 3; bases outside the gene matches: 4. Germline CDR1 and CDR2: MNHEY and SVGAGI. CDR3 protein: CASRALAGGTDTQYF. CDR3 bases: TGTGCCAGCAGGGCCCTAGCGGGAGGGACAGATACGCAGTATTTT.

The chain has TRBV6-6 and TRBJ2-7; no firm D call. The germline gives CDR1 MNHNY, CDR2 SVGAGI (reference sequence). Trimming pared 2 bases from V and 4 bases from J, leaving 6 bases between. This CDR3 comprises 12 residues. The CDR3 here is CASSYEAYEQYF. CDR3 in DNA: TGTGCCAGCAGTTACGAGGCATACGAGCAGTACTTC.

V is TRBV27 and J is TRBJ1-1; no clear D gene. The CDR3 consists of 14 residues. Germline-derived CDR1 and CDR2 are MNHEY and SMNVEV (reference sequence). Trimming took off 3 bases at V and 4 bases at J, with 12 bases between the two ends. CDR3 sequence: CASSLVTFGTEAFF. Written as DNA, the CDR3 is TGTGCCAGCAGTTTGGTGACCTTTGGCACTGAAGCTTTCTTT.

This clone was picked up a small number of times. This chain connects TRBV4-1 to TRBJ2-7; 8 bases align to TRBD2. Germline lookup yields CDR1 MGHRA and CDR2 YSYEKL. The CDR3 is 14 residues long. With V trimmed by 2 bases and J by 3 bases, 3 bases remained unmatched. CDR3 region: CASSQQAGVYEQYF. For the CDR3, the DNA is TGCGCCAGCAGCCAACAAGCGGGAGTCTACGAGCAGTACTTC.

The CDR3 loop reads CASSLGGTGDTF. The CDR3 nucleotides read TGTGCCAGCAGTTTAGGTGGGACAGGGGACACCTTC. The V and J genes are TRBV12-3 or TRBV12-4 and TRBJ1-2; 10 bases map to TRBD1. V trimming: 1 base; J trimming: 12 bases; junction bases outside the gene matches: 2. There are 12 residues in the CDR3.

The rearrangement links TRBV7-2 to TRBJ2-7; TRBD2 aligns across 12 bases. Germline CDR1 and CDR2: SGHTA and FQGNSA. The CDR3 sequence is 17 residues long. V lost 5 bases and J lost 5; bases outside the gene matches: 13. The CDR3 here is CASSPRTSGAPRNEQYF. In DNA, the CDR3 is TGTGCCAGCAGCCCGAGGACTAGCGGGGCCCCCAGGAACGAGCAGTACTTC.

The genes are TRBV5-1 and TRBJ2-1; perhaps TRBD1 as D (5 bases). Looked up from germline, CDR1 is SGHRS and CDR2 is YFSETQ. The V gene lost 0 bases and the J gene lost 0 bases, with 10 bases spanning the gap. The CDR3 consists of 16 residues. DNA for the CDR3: TGCGCCAGCAGCTTGGGACAGTCTAGCTCCTACAATGAGCAGTTCTTC. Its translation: CASSLGQSSSYNEQFF.

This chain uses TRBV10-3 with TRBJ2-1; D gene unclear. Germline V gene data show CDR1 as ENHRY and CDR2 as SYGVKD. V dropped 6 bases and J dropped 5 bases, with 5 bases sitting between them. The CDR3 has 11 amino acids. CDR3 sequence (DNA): TGTGCCATCAGCCCTGACAATGAGCAGTTCTTC. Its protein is CAISPDNEQFF.

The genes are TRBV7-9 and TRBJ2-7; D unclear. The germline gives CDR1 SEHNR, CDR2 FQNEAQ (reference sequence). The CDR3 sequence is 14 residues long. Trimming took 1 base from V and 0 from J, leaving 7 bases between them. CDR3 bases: TGTGCCAGCAGCTTAGTTTCGACCTCCTACGAGCAGTACTTC. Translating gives CASSLVSTSYEQYF.

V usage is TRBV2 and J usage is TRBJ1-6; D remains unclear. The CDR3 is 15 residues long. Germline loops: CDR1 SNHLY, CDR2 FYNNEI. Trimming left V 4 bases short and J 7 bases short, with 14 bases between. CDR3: CASSVVRPDNSPLHF. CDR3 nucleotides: TGTGCCAGCAGTGTAGTAAGGCCAGACAATTCACCCCTCCACTTT.

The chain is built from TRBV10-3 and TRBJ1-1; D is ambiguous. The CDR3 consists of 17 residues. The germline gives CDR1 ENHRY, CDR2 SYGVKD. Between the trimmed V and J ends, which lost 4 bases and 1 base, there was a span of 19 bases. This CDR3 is CAISVPSDRGSNTEAFF. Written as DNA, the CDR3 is TGTGCCATCAGTGTCCCATCGGACCGTGGATCGAACACTGAAGCTTTCTTT.

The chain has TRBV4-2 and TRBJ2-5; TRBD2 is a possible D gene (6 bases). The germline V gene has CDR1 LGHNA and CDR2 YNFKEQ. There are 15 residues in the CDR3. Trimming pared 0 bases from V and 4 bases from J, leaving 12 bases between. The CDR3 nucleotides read TGTGCCAGCAGCCAAGAATCAGCGGGCGGAGAGACCCAGTACTTC. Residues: CASSQESAGGETQYF.

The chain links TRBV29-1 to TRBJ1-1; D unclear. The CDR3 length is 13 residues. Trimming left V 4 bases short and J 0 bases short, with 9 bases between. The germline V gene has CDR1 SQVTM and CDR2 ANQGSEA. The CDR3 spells CSVVRRMNTEAFF. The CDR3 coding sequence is TGCAGCGTTGTTCGACGGATGAACACTGAAGCTTTCTTT.

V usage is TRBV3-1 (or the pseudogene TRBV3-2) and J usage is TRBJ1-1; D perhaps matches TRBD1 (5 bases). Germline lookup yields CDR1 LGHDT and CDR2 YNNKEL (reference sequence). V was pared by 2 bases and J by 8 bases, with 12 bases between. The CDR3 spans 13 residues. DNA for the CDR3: TGTGCCAGCAGCCAATGGCAGGGCACCGAAGCTTTCTTT. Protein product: CASSQWQGTEAFF.

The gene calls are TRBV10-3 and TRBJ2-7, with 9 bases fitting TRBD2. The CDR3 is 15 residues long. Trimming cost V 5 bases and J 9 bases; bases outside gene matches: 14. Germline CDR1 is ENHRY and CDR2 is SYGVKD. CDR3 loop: CAISQQLAGLEGQYF. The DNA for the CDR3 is TGTGCCATCAGTCAGCAACTAGCGGGTCTCGAGGGGCAGTACTTC.

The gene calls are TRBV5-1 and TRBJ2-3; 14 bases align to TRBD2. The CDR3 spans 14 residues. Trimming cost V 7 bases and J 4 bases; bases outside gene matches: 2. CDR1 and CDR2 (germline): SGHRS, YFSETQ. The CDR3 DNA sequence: TGCGCCAGCGCGACTAGCGGGAGGGCAGATACGCAGTATTTT. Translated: CASATSGRADTQYF.

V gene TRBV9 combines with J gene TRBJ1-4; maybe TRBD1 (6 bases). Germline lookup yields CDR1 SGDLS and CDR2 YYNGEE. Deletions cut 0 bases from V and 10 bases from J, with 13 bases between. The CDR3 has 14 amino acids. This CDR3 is CASSVAAGGGKLFF. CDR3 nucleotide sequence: TGTGCCAGCAGCGTAGCCGCCGGGGGCGGAAAACTGTTTTTT.

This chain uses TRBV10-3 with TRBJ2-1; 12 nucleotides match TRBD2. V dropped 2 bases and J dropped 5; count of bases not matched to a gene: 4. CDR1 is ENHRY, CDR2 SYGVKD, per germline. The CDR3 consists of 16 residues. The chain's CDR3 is CAISELAGGPHNEQFF. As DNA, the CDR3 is TGTGCCATCAGTGAGCTAGCGGGAGGGCCCCACAATGAGCAGTTCTTC.

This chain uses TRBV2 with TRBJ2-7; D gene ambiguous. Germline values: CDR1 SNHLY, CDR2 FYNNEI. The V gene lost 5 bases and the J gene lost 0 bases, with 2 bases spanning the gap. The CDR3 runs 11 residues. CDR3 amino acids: CASSRSYEQYF. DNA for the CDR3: TGTGCCAGCAGTCGCTCCTACGAGCAGTACTTC.

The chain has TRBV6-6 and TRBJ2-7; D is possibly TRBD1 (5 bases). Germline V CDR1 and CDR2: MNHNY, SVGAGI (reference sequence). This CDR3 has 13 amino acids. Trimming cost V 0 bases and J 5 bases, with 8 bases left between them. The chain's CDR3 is CASSYSRVDEQYF. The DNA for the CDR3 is TGTGCCAGCAGTTACTCCAGGGTAGACGAGCAGTACTTC.

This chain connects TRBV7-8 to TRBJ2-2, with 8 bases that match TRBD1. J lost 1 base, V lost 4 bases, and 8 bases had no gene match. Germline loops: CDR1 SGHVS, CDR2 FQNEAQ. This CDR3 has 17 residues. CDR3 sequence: CASSSRTGPLNTGELFF. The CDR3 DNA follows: TGTGCCAGCAGCTCCCGGACAGGGCCTCTGAACACCGGGGAGCTGTTTTTT.

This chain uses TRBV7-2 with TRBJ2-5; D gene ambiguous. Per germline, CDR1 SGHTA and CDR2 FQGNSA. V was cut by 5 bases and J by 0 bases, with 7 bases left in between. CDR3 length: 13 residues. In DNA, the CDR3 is TGTGCCAGCAGCGACCAGTACCAAGAGACCCAGTACTTC. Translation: CASSDQYQETQYF.

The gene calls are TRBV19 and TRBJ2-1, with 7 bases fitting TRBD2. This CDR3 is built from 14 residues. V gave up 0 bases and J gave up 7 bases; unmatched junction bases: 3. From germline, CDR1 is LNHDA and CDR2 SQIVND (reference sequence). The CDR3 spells CASSIDGLGNEQFF. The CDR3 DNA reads TGTGCCAGTAGTATAGATGGACTAGGAAATGAGCAGTTCTTC.